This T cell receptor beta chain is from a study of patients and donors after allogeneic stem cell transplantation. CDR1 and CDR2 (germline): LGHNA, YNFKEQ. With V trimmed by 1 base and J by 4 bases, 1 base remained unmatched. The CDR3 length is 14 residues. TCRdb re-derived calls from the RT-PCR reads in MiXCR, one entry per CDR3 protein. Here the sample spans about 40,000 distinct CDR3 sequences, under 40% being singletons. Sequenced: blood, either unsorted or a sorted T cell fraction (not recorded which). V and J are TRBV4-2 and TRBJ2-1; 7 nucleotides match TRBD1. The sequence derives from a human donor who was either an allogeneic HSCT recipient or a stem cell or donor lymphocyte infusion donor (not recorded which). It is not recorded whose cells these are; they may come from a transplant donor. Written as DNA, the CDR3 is TGTGCCAGCAGCCAAGGGGGACAGTACAATGAGCAGTTCTTC. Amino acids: CASSQGGQYNEQFF.